This T cell receptor beta chain was identified during a study of cytomegalovirus exposure and HLA in healthy donors (dated by TCRdb to 2015 to 2018). In terms of the full investigation: According to a later analysis, the roughly 120 validation repertoires were produced on the same platform as the 600 to 850 repertoires of the first cohort. The aim of the study was to test whether cataloging public T cell receptors could identify signatures of past pathogen exposure. A separate validation cohort of 90 to 150 different subjects was used in addition to the approximately 640-subject first cohort. To predict cytomegalovirus infection status, the study brought together high-throughput TCR immunosequencing, statistical association of individual TCRs with disease status, and machine learning.

The donors belonged to the validation cohort of over a hundred subjects, which was separate from the 666-subject first cohort. The library came from the immunoSEQ multiplex PCR assay. Per the original workflow: A statistical classification framework was built for diagnosing cytomegalovirus status from the catalog of TCR beta chain sequences. This immuneACCESS table, as held by TCRdb, lists in-frame sequences with V and J called but not all clones. Of the missing ones, under half trace to an unresolved V gene in checked studies; the others have no known cause. V and J calls and clone size come straight from that table; D and trimming were deduced from the DNA. Present in this sample are over 200,000 clones, 70% to 90% of which were seen just once. 2.5% to 3.5% of the sample goes to the ten largest clones. A word on this clone: Its antigen specificity is not known. No quality values exist for individual bases; no much larger clone is one base distant.

CDR3 length: 14 amino acids, cysteine to phenylalanine. Only CDR3 DNA remains: 42 bases, in frame from the first base. The junction carries 13 bases between V and J, which are trimmed by 6 bases and 4 bases respectively. Reading the germline V gene gives CDR1 SGHAT and CDR2 FQNNGV. Summary of the overall study and its limitations: A later analysis lacked HLA typing for the validation cohort, so it scored co-occurrence in that cohort across all 120 or so repertoires. A later analysis found that TCRs clustered in the first cohort also tended to co-occur in the 120 or so validation repertoires, with approximately 93% of cluster scores above 0. The study gave a list of about 170 TCR beta chains associated with cytomegalovirus. Across donors, most TCR sequences were observed very rarely, whereas some public TCRs were present in many individuals. It was suggested by the authors that the approach could potentially be generalized to other disease states and immunological phenotypes. Cytomegalovirus status was reported to be diagnosed by the classifier with high specificity and sensitivity in both the original and validation cohorts. Three of the identified cytomegalovirus-associated TCR beta chains were confirmed in vitro to be specific for cytomegalovirus antigens.

The specimen was PBMCs. This receptor chain uses TRBV11-2 and TRBJ2-1; TRBD2 could be the D gene, as 5 bases match. The source is a woman aged 18-29 years in good health and CMV-seronegative. The sequence in DNA is TGTGCCAGCAGAGGAAGCGGCGCTTACAATGAGCAGTTCTTC. The translation is CASRGSGAYNEQFF.